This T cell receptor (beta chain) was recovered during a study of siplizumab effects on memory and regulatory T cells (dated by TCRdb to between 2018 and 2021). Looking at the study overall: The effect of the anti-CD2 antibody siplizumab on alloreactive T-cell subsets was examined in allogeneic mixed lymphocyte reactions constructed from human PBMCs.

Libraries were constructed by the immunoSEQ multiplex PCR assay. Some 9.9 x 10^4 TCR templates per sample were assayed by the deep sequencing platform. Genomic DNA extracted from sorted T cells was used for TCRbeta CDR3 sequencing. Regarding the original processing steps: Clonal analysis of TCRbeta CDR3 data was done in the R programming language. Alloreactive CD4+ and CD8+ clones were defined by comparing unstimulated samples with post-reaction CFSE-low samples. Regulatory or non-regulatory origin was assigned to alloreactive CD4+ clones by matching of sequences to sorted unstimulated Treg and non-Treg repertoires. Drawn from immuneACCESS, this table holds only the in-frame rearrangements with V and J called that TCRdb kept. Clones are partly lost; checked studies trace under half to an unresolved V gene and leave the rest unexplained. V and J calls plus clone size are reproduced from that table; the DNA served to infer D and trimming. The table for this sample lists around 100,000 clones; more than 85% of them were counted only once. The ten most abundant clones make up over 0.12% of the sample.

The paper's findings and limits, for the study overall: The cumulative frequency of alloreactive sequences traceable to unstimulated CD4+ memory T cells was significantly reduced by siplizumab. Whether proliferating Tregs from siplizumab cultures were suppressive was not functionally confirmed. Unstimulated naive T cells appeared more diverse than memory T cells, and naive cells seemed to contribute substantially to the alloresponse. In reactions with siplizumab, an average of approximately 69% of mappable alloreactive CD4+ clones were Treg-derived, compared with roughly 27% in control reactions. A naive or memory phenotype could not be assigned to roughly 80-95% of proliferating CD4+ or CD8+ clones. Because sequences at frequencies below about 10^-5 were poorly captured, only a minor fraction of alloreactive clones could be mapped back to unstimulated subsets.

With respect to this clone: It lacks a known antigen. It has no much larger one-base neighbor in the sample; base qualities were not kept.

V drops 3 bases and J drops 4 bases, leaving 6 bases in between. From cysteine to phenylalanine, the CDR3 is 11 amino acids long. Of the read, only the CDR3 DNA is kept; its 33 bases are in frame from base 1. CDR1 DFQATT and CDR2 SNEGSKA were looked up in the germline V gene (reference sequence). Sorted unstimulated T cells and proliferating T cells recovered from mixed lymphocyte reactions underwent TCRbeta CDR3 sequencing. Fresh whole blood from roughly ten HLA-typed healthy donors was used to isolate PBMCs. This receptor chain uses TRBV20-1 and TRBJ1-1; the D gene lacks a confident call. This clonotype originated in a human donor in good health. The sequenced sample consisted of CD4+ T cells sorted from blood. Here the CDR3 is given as CSASRPTEAFF. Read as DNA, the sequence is TGCAGTGCTAGTAGGCCCACTGAAGCTTTCTTT.